These 22 T cell receptor beta chains came from one sample sequenced in a study of vaccination effects on CD4 cells after COVID-19. Sequenced by immunoSEQ multiplex PCR; TCRdb stores in-frame clones only, minus some. Here the sample spans some 63,000 clones, 72% being singletons. With nine to eleven days of culture completed, CD4+ T cells were isolated. Antigen specificity for these receptors is unknown. This material consisted of CD4+ T cells from PBMCs cultured without peptide, taken before COVID-19 vaccination. These receptors were collected from a human donor who had a prior SARS-CoV-2 infection.

The chain links TRBV4-2 to TRBJ1-5; perhaps TRBD1 as D (5 bases). The CDR3 runs to 18 residues. Germline values: CDR1 LGHNA, CDR2 YNFKEQ. V lost 1 base, J lost 2 bases, and 18 bases lay in between. The CDR3 loop reads CASSQGEEGRNGNQPQHF. CDR3 DNA sequence: TGTGCCAGCAGCCAAGGAGAAGAGGGACGCAACGGCAATCAGCCCCAGCATTTT.

The CDR3 loop reads CATQDRVSSYNEQFF. CDR3 in DNA: TGTGCCACCCAGGACAGGGTAAGCTCCTACAATGAGCAGTTCTTC. The chain employs TRBV3-1 (or the pseudogene TRBV3-2) and TRBJ2-1; 8 nucleotides agree with TRBD1. Germline trimming cut 10 bases from V and 0 bases from J; bases unmatched to any gene: 8. CDR1 LGHDT and CDR2 YNNKEL come from the germline V gene (reference sequence). The CDR3 contains 15 residues.

The J gene is TRBJ2-7, the V gene TRBV6-5; 8 bases align to TRBD2. Germline CDR1 MNHEY, CDR2 SVGAGI. The CDR3 covers 15 residues. The V segment lost 0 bases and the J segment 6 bases; nucleotides outside the gene matches: 7. The CDR3, as DNA: TGTGCCAGCAGTTACTCGATGCGGGGGGTTACCGAGCAGTACTTC. Translation gives CASSYSMRGVTEQYF.

The V gene is TRBV2, the J gene TRBJ2-5; TRBD2 agrees at 12 bases. The CDR3 contains 18 residues. The germline CDR1 and CDR2 sequences are SNHLY and FYNNEI. V dropped 0 bases and J dropped 5; count of bases not matched to a gene: 10. The CDR3 coding sequence is TGTGCCAGCAGTGAAGCTCGGGCTAGCGGGAGGGCCCGGGAGACCCAGTACTTC. Protein product: CASSEARASGRARETQYF. The complete variable domain, with remaining parts taken from reference TRBV2 and TRBJ2-5, reads EPEVTQTPSHQVTQMGQEVILRCVPISNHLYFYWYRQILGQKVEFLVSFYNNEISEKSEIFDDQFSVERPDGSNFTLKIRSTKLEDSAMYFCASSEARASGRARETQYFGPGTRLLVL.

The chain joins TRBV9 to TRBJ2-2; D remains ambiguous. CDR3 size: 16 residues. In germline, CDR1 is SGDLS, CDR2 YYNGEE. V shed 4 bases and J shed 4 bases, with 17 bases lying between them. The CDR3 is CASSNAASMGTGELFF. In DNA, the CDR3 is TGTGCCAGCAGCAACGCGGCCAGCATGGGCACCGGGGAGCTGTTTTTT.

This clone has just a few counts. This chain uses TRBV30 with TRBJ2-3; maybe TRBD2 (6 bases). The CDR3 consists of 13 residues. In germline, CDR1 is GTSNPN, CDR2 SVGIG (reference sequence). V was trimmed by 1 base and J by 2 bases, leaving 7 bases between them. The CDR3 sequence is CAWSASDTDTQYF. CDR3 bases: TGTGCCTGGAGTGCTAGCGACACAGATACGCAGTATTTT.

The chain combines TRBV4-1 with TRBJ2-3; 8 nucleotides agree with TRBD2. This CDR3 has 20 amino acids. The V gene end was trimmed by 1 base and the J gene end by 0 bases; junction bases not matched to a gene: 15. Germline assignment: CDR1 MGHRA and CDR2 YSYEKL. CDR3: CASSQAPLSGGEGSTDTQYF. The CDR3 bases are TGCGCCAGCAGCCAAGCCCCCCTCTCGGGGGGGGAGGGAAGCACAGATACGCAGTATTTT.

This clone was counted a few times. V gene TRBV11-3 combines with J gene TRBJ2-2; D unclear. Germline values: CDR1 SGHNT, CDR2 YENEEA. The V end lost 5 bases, the J end lost 6 bases, and 10 bases lay between the germline ends. This CDR3 comprises 13 residues. The CDR3 DNA sequence: TGTGCCAGCAGCATAAGGGATCCCGGGGAGCTGTTTTTT. This codes for CASSIRDPGELFF. Together with reference TRBV11-3 and TRBJ2-2, the CDR3 gives the full variable domain: EAGVVQSPRYKIIEKKQPVAFWCNPISGHNTLYWYLQNLGQGPELLIRYENEEAVDDSQLPKDRFSAERLKGVDSTLKIQPAELGDSAVYLCASSIRDPGELFFGEGSRLTVL.

The chain joins TRBV12-3 or TRBV12-4 to TRBJ2-5; 9 bases fit TRBD1. This CDR3 has 13 residues. The trim removed 1 base at V and 11 bases at J, leaving 5 bases unmatched. CDR3 in amino acids: CASSLESGTGQYF. The CDR3 nucleotides are TGTGCCAGCAGTTTAGAATCCGGGACAGGGCAGTACTTC.

Within the sample, this clone is medium-sized. The genes are TRBV6-5 and TRBJ1-5; tentatively, D is TRBD1 (5 bases). Trimming cost V 8 bases and J 0 bases, with 14 bases left between them. This CDR3 region has 15 residues. Germline V gene lookup returns CDR1 MNHEY and CDR2 SVGAGI. The CDR3 nucleotides read TGTGCCAGCGGGGCGGGGGGAAATAGCAATCAGCCCCAGCATTTT. It encodes CASGAGGNSNQPQHF.

The chain employs TRBV3-1 (or the pseudogene TRBV3-2) and TRBJ2-7, with 7 nucleotides matching TRBD2. The V segment lost 4 bases and the J segment 7 bases; nucleotides outside the gene matches: 10. The CDR3 totals 14 residues. Looked up from germline, CDR1 is LGHDT and CDR2 is YNNKEL (reference sequence). The CDR3 spells CASSPVWGGAEQYF. In DNA, the CDR3 is TGTGCCAGCAGCCCCGTTTGGGGGGGAGCGGAGCAGTACTTC.

The chain links TRBV20-1 to TRBJ2-3; D unresolved. The CDR3 runs 13 residues. Trimming shortened V by 3 bases and J by 1 base, and 8 bases separated the two germline ends. CDR1 and CDR2 from the germline V gene are DFQATT and SNEGSKA (reference sequence). CDR3 protein: CSASSVGTDTQYF. The CDR3 DNA reads as TGCAGTGCTAGTTCGGTCGGCACAGATACGCAGTATTTT.

For the CDR3, the DNA is TGTGCCAGCAGCTTGACCTTCTGGGGGGACACCGGGGAGCTGTTTTTT. Amino acid sequence: CASSLTFWGDTGELFF. The genes are TRBV11-2 and TRBJ2-2; a possible D gene is TRBD2 (6 bases). The CDR3 has 16 amino acids. Germline CDR1 and CDR2: SGHAT and FQNNGV. V shed 3 bases and J shed 3 bases, with 14 bases lying between them.

This clone was found a few times. This rearrangement joins TRBV10-3 to TRBJ2-3; D ambiguous. V was clipped by 7 bases and J by 6 bases, with 8 bases between them. Germline lookup yields CDR1 ENHRY and CDR2 SYGVKD. This CDR3 has 11 residues. The CDR3, as DNA: TGTGCCATCATGGACGCGGATACGCAGTATTTT. Translating gives CAIMDADTQYF.

The chain is built from TRBV9 and TRBJ2-3; the match to TRBD2 covers 11 bases. The V segment lost 0 bases and the J segment 3 bases; nucleotides outside the gene matches: 0. Germline-derived CDR1 and CDR2 are SGDLS and YYNGEE. The CDR3 has 15 amino acids. The CDR3 DNA is TGTGCCAGCAGCGTAGGACTAGCGGGAACAGATACGCAGTATTTT. Residues: CASSVGLAGTDTQYF. The whole variable domain, filled in from reference TRBV9 and TRBJ2-3, reads DSGVTQTPKHLITATGQRVTLRCSPRSGDLSVYWYQQSLDQGLQFLIQYYNGEERAKGNILERFSAQQFPDLHSELNLSSLELGDSALYFCASSVGLAGTDTQYFGPGTRLTVL.

A single count supports this clone. The V call is TRBV5-4, the J call TRBJ2-3, with a possible D match to TRBD2 (6 bases). The CDR3 is made up of 14 amino acids. V was pared by 5 bases and J by 2 bases, with 12 bases between. The germline V gene encodes CDR1 SGHNT and CDR2 YYREEE (reference sequence). The CDR3 region is CASRGGRNTDTQYF. The CDR3 DNA is TGTGCCAGCAGGGGGGGACGGAACACAGATACGCAGTATTTT. The complete variable domain, with remaining parts taken from reference TRBV5-4 and TRBJ2-3, reads ETGVTQSPTHLIKTRGQQVTLRCSSQSGHNTVSWYQQALGQGPQFIFQYYREEENGRGNFPPRFSGLQFPNYSSELNVNALELDDSALYLCASRGGRNTDTQYFGPGTRLTVL.

This chain connects TRBV3-1 (or the pseudogene TRBV3-2) to TRBJ2-1; 11 nucleotides agree with TRBD2. V lost 4 bases to trimming and J lost 7 bases; unmatched junction nucleotides: 12. The CDR3 is made up of 17 amino acids. The V gene's germline CDR1 is LGHDT and CDR2 YNNKEL (reference sequence). The CDR3 reads CASSPYIRLAGLNEQFF. The CDR3 nucleotides are TGTGCCAGCAGCCCCTACATCCGACTAGCGGGGCTTAATGAGCAGTTCTTC.

This clone came up a few times. This chain links TRBV6-6 with TRBJ2-1; D is perhaps TRBD1 (7 bases). The V gene lost 6 bases and the J gene lost 7 bases, with 22 bases spanning the gap. The germline CDR1 and CDR2 sequences are MNHNY and SVGAGI (reference sequence). The CDR3 runs to 16 residues. The CDR3 loop reads CASRRQGSGVANEQFF. The DNA for the CDR3 is TGTGCCAGCAGGAGACAGGGTTCGGGGGTAGCTAATGAGCAGTTCTTC.

V usage is TRBV18 and J usage is TRBJ2-5; no definite D call. The CDR3 has 12 residues. Trimming left V 4 bases short and J 5 bases short, with 8 bases between. From germline, CDR1 is KGHSH and CDR2 LQKENI. The CDR3 spells CASSRLRETQYF. CDR3 DNA sequence: TGTGCCAGCTCACGTCTGAGGGAGACCCAGTACTTC.

This clone was seen a few times. The rearrangement links TRBV5-1 to TRBJ1-1; 9 bases align to TRBD1. The CDR3 runs 14 residues. CDR1 is SGHRS, CDR2 YFSETQ, per germline. Losses at the gene ends were 3 bases for V and 5 bases for J; bases not matched to a gene: 5. In DNA, the CDR3 is TGCGCCAGCAGCTGGGGGACAGGGCGAACTGAAGCTTTCTTT. Protein: CASSWGTGRTEAFF. The full variable domain, completed using reference TRBV5-1 and TRBJ1-1, is KAGVTQTPRYLIKTRGQQVTLSCSPISGHRSVSWYQQTPGQGLQFLFEYFSETQRNKGNFPGRFSGRQFSNSRSEMNVSTLELGDSALYLCASSWGTGRTEAFFGQGTRLTVV.

This rearrangement joins TRBV18 to TRBJ2-7; a weak D match, TRBD1 (5 bases). Germline loops: CDR1 KGHSH, CDR2 LQKENI. CDR3 length: 15 residues. The V end lost 1 base, the J end lost 0 bases, and 10 bases lay between the germline ends. CDR3: CASSPQIQGSYEQYF. CDR3 sequence (DNA): TGTGCCAGCTCACCACAAATTCAGGGCTCCTACGAGCAGTACTTC.

CDR3 in DNA: TGTGCCAGCAGCGTAGCCCAGGGCTGGGAGACCCAGTACTTC. Translation gives CASSVAQGWETQYF. The chain employs TRBV9 and TRBJ2-5; tentatively, D is TRBD1 (5 bases). Trimming took off 0 bases at V and 5 bases at J, with 11 bases between the two ends. This CDR3 region has 14 residues. CDR1 SGDLS and CDR2 YYNGEE come from the germline V gene.